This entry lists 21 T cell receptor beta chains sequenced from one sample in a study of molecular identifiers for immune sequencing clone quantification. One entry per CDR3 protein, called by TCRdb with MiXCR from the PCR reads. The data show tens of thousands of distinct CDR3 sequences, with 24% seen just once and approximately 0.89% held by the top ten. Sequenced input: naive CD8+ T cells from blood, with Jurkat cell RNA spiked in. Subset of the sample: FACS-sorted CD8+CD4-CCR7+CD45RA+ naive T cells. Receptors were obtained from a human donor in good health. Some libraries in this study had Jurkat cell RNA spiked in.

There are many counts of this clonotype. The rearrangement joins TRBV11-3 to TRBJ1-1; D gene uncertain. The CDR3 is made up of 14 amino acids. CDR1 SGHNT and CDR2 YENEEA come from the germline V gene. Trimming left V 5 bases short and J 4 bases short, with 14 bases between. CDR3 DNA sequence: TGTGCCAGCAGCCAAGGTGGAGGGAGCACTGAAGCTTTCTTT. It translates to CASSQGGGSTEAFF. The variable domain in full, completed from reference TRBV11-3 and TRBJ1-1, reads EAGVVQSPRYKIIEKKQPVAFWCNPISGHNTLYWYLQNLGQGPELLIRYENEEAVDDSQLPKDRFSAERLKGVDSTLKIQPAELGDSAVYLCASSQGGGSTEAFFGQGTRLTVV.

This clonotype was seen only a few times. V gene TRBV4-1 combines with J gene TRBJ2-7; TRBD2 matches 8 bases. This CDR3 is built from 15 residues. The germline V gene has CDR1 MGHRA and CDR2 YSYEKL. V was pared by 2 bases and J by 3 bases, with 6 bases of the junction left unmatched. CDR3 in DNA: TGCGCCAGCAGCCAATTCTATAGCGGGGACTACGAGCAGTACTTC. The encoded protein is CASSQFYSGDYEQYF.

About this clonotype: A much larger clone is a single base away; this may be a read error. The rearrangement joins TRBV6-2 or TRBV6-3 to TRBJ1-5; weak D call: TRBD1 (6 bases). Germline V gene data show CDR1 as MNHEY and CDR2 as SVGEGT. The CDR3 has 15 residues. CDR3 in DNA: TGTGCCAGCAGTGTACAGGGTAGGGGCAATCCGCCCCAGCATTTT. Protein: CASSVQGRGNPPQHF.

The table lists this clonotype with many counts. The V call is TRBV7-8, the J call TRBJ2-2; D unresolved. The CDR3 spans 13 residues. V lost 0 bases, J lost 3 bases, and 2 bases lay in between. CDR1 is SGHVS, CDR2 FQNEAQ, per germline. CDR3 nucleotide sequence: TGTGCCAGCAGCTTAGCGTACACCGGGGAGCTGTTTTTT. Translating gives CASSLAYTGELFF.

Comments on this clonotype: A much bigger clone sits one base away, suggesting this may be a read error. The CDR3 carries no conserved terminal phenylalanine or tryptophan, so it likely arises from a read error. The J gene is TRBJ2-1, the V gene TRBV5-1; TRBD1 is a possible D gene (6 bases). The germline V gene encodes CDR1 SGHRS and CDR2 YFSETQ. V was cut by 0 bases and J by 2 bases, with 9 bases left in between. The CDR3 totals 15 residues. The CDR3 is CASSLEGGPYNEQFL. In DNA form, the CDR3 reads TGCGCCAGCAGCTTGGAAGGGGGTCCCTACAATGAGCAGTTCCTC.

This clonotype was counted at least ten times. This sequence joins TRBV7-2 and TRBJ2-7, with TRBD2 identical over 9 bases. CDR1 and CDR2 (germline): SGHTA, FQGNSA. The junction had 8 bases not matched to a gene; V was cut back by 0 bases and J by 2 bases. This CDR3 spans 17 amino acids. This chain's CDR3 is CASSLARGTSTAYEQYF. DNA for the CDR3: TGTGCCAGCAGCTTAGCCCGGGGGACTAGCACCGCCTACGAGCAGTACTTC.

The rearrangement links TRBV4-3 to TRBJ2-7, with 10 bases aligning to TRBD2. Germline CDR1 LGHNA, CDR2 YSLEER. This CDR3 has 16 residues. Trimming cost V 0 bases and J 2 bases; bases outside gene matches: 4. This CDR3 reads CASSQDPTSGTYEQYF. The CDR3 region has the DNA TGCGCCAGCAGCCAAGACCCCACTAGCGGGACCTACGAGCAGTACTTC.

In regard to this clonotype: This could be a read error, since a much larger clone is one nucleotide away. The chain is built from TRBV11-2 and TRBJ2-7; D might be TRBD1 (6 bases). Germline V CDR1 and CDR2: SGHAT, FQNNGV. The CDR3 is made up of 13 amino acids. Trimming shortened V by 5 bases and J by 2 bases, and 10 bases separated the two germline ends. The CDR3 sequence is CASSPWTAYEQYF. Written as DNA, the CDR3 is TGTGCCAGCAGCCCCTGGACAGCCTACGAGCAGTACTTC.

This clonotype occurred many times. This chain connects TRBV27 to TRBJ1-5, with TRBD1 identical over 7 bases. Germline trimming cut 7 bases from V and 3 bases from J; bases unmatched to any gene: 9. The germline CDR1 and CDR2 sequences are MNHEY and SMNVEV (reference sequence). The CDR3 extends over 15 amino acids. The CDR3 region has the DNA TGTGCCAGCACAGAGACGGGACAGTACAATCAGCCCCAGCATTTT. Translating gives CASTETGQYNQPQHF.

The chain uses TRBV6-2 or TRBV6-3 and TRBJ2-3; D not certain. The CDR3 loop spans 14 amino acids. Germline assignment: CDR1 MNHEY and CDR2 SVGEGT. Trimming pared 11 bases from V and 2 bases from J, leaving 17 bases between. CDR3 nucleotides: TGTGCCCGCCGTGCCAGCCGACTCACAGATACGCAGTATTTT. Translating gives CARRASRLTDTQYF.

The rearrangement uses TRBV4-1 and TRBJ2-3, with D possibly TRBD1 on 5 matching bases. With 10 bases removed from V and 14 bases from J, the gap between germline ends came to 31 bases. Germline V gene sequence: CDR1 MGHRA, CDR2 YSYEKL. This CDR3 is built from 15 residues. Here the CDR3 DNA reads TGCGCCAACCGCCTAGGGGTGCGCCCGGGCGCTCCGCCGTATTTT. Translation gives CANRLGVRPGAPPYF.

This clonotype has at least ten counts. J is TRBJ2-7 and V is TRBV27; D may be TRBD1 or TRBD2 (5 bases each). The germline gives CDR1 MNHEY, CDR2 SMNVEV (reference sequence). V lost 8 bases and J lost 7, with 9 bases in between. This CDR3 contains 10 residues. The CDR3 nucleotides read TGTGCCAGCCGGGGCCTGGAGCAGTACTTC. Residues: CASRGLEQYF.

CDR3 region: CASEQQGVGYNEQFF. CDR3 sequence (DNA): TGTGCCAGCGAACAACAGGGGGTGGGTTACAATGAGCAGTTCTTC. The genes are TRBV27 and TRBJ2-1, with 8 nucleotides matching TRBD1. V was clipped by 8 bases and J by 4 bases; unmatched bases: 10. The V gene's germline CDR1 is MNHEY and CDR2 SMNVEV (reference sequence). The CDR3 has 15 amino acids.

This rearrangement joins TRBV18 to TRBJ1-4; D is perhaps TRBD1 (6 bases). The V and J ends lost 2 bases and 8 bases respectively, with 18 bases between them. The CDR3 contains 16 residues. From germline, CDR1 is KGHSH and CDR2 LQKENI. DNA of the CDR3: TGTGCCAGCTCACCATCACAGGGCGTCGGTTGGGAAAAACTGTTTTTT. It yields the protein CASSPSQGVGWEKLFF.

The CDR3 sequence is CASSLPIRDSDYNEQFF. CDR3 bases: TGTGCCAGCAGCCTTCCTATCCGGGACTCCGACTACAATGAGCAGTTCTTC. The chain combines TRBV11-2 with TRBJ2-1; TRBD2 might be the D (6 bases). CDR3 length: 17 amino acids. Trimming removed 5 bases from V and 3 bases from J, with 20 bases in between. Looked up from germline, CDR1 is SGHAT and CDR2 is FQNNGV. Looking up the rest from reference TRBV11-2 and TRBJ2-1 gives the full variable domain: EAGVAQSPRYKIIEKRQSVAFWCNPISGHATLYWYQQILGQGPKLLIQFQNNGVVDDSQLPKDRFSAERLKGVDSTLKIQPAKLEDSAVYLCASSLPIRDSDYNEQFFGPGTRLTVL.

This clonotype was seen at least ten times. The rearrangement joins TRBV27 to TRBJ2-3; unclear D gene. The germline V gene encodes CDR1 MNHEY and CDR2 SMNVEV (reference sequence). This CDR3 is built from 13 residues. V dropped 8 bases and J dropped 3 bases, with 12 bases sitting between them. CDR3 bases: TGTGCCAGCCACCAGCTTTCAACAGATACGCAGTATTTT. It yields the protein CASHQLSTDTQYF.

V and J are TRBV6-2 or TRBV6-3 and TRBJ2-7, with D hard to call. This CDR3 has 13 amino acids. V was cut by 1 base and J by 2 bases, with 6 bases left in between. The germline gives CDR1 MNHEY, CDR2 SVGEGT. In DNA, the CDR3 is TGTGCCAGCAGTTACTACCTCACCTACGAGCAGTACTTC. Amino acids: CASSYYLTYEQYF.

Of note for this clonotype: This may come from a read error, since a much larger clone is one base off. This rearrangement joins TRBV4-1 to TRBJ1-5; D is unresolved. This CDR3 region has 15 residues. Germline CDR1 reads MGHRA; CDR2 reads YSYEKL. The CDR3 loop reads CASCQEDVGIQPQHF. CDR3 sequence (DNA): TGCGCCAGCTGCCAAGAAGACGTGGGGATTCAGCCCCAGCATTTT.

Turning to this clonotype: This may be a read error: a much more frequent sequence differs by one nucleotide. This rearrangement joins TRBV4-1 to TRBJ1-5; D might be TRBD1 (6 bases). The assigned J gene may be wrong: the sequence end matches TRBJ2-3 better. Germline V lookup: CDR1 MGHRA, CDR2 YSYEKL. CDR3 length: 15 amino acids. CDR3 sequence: CASSHGQNSNQPQYF. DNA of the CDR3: TGCGCCAGCAGCCATGGACAGAATAGCAATCAGCCCCAGTATTTT.

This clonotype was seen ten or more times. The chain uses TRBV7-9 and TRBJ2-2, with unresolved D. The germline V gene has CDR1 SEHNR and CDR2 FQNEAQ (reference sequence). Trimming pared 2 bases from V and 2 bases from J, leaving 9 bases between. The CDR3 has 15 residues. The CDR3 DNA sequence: TGTGCCAGCAGCTTAAGCCGATTTAACACCGGGGAGCTGTTTTTT. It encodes CASSLSRFNTGELFF.

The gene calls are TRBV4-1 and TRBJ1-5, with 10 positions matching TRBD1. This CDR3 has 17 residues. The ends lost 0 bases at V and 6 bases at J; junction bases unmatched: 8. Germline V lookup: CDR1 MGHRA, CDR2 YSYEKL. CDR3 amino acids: CASSQEPGQGFSQPQHF. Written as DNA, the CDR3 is TGCGCCAGCAGCCAAGAACCGGGACAGGGGTTTAGTCAGCCCCAGCATTTT.